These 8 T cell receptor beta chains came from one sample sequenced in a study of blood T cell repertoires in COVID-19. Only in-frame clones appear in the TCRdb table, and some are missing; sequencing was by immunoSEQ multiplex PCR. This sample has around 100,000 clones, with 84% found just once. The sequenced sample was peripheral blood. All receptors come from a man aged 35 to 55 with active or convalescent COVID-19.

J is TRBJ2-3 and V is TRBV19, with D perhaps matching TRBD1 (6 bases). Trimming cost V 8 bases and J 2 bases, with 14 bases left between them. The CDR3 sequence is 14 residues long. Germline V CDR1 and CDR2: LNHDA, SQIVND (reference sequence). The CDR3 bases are TGTGCCAGTTCCCTACAGGGACCCACAGATACGCAGTATTTT. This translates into CASSLQGPTDTQYF.

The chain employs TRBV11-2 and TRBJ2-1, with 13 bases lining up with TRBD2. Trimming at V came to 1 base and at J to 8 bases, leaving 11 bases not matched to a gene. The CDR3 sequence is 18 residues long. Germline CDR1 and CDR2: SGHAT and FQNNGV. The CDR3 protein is CASSLVGGTSGGVYEQFF. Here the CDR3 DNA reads TGTGCCAGCAGCTTAGTAGGCGGAACTAGCGGGGGGGTCTATGAGCAGTTCTTC.

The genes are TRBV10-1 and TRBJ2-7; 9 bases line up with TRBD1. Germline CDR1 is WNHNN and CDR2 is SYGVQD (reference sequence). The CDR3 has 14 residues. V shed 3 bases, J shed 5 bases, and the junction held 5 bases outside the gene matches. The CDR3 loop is CASSEGTGPNEQYF. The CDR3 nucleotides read TGCGCCAGCAGTGAAGGGACAGGGCCCAACGAGCAGTACTTC.

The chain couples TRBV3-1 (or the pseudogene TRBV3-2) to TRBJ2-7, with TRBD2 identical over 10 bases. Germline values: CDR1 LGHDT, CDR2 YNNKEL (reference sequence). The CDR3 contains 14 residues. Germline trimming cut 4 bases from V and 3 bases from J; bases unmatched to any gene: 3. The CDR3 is CASSPWTSGYEQYF. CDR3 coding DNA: TGTGCCAGCAGCCCTTGGACTAGCGGCTACGAGCAGTACTTC.

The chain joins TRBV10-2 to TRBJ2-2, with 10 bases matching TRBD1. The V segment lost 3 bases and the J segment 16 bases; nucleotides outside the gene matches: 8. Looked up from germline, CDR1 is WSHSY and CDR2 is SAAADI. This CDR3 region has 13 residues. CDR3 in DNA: TGCGCCAGCAGTGAAGGGGACAGGGGCCTGTGGTTTTTT. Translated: CASSEGDRGLWFF.

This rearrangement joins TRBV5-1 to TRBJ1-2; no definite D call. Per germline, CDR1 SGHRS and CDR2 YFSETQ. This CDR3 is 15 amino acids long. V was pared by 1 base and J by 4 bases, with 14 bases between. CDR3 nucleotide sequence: TGCGCCAGCAGCTTGTCATCTTTGACTGGCTATGGCTACACCTTC. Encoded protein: CASSLSSLTGYGYTF.

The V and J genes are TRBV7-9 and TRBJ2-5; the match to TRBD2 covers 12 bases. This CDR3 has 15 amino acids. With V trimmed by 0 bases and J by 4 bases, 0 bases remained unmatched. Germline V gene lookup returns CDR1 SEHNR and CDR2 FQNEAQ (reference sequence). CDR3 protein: CASSLALAGGETQYF. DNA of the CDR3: TGTGCCAGCAGCTTAGCACTAGCGGGGGGAGAGACCCAGTACTTC. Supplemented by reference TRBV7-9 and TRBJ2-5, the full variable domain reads DTGVSQNPRHKITKRGQNVTFRCDPISEHNRLYWYRQTLGQGPEFLTYFQNEAQLEKSRLLSDRFSAERPKGSFSTLEIQRTEQGDSAMYLCASSLALAGGETQYFGPGTRLLVL.

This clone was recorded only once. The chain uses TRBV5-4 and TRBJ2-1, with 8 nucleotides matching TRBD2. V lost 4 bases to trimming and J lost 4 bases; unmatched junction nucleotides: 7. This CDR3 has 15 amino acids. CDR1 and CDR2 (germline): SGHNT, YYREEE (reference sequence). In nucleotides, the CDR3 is TGTGCCAGCAGCATCGGGGGGGGGACTTACAATGAGCAGTTCTTC. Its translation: CASSIGGGTYNEQFF.